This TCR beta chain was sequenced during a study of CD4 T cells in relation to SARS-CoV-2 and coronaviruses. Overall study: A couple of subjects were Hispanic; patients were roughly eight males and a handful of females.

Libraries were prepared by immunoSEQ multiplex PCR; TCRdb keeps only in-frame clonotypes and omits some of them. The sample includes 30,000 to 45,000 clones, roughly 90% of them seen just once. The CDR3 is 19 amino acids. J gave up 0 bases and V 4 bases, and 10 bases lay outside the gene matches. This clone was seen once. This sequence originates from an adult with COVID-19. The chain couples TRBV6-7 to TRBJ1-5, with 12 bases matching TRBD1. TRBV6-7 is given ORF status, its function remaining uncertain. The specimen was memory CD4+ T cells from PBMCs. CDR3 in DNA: TGTGCCAGCAGTTGCCGGGACAGGGGGCCGGGGGGTAGCAATCAGCCCCAGCATTTT. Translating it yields CASSCRDRGPGGSNQPQHF.